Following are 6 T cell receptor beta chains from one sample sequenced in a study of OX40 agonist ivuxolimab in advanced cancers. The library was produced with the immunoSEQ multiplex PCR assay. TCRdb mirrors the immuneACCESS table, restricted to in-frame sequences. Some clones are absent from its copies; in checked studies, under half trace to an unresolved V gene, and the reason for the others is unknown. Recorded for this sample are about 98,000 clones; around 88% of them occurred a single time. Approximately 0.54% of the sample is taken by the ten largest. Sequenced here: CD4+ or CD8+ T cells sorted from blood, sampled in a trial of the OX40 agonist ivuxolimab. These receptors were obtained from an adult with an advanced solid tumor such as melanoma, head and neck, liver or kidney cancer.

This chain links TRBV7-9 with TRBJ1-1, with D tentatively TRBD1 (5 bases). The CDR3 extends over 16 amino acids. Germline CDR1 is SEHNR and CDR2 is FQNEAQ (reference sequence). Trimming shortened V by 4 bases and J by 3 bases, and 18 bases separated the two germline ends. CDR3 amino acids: CASSSPGRGMDTEAFF. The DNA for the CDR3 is TGTGCCAGCAGCTCCCCCGGCCGGGGGATGGACACTGAAGCTTTCTTT. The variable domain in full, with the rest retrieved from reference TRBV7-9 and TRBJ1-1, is DTGVSQNPRHKITKRGQNVTFRCDPISEHNRLYWYRQTLGQGPEFLTYFQNEAQLEKSRLLSDRFSAERPKGSFSTLEIQRTEQGDSAMYLCASSSPGRGMDTEAFFGQGTRLTVV.

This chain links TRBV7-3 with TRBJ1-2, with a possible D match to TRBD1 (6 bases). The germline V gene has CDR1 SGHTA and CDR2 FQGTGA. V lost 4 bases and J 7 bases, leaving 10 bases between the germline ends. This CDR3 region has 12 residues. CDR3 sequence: CASSSPGAGYTF. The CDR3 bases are TGTGCCAGCAGCTCCCCAGGGGCTGGCTACACCTTC.

The CDR3, as DNA: TGTGCCAGCAGCCTGAAAAGGGGGCTGGACACCGGGGAGCTGTTTTTT. Protein sequence: CASSLKRGLDTGELFF. This sequence joins TRBV7-2 and TRBJ2-2; TRBD1 matches at 7 bases. The J segment lost 3 bases and the V segment lost 5 bases, leaving 9 bases of the junction unmatched. Germline CDR1 reads SGHTA; CDR2 reads FQGNSA. This CDR3 has 16 amino acids. The whole variable domain, remainder taken from reference TRBV7-2 and TRBJ2-2, is GAGVSQSPSNKVTEKGKDVELRCDPISGHTALYWYRQSLGQGLEFLIYFQGNSAPDKSGLPSDRFSAERTGGSVSTLTIQRTQQEDSAVYLCASSLKRGLDTGELFFGEGSRLTVL.

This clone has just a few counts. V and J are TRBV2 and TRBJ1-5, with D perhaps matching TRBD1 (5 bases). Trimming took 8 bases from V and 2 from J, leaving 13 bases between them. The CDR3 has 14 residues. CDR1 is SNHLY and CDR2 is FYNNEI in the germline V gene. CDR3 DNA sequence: TGTGCCAGCCAGGGCGGCCTGGGCAATCAGCCCCAGCATTTT. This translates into CASQGGLGNQPQHF.

CDR3 region: CASSDGNQPQHF. The CDR3 DNA reads as TGTGCCAGCAGTGACGGGAATCAGCCCCAGCATTTT. This sequence joins TRBV6-4 and TRBJ1-5; D unresolved. V was pared by 2 bases and J by 4 bases, with 3 bases between. Germline V gives CDR1 MRHNA, CDR2 SNTAGT. The CDR3 spans 12 residues.

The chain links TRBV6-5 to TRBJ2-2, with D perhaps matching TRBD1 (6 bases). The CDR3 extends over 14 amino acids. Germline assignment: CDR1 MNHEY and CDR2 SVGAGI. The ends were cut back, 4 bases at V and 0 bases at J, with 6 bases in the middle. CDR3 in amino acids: CASSWTANTGELFF. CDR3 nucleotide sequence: TGTGCCAGCAGTTGGACAGCGAACACCGGGGAGCTGTTTTTT.